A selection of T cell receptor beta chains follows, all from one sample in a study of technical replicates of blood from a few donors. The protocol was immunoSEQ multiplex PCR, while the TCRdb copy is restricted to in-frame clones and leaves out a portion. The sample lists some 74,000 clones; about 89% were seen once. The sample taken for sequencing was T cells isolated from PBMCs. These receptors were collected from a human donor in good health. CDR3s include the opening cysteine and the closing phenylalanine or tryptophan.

cdr3_aa: CASSPVSWGNTIYF; v_call: TRBV28
cdr3_aa: CAWGPQGVFGYTF; v_call: TRBV30
cdr3_aa: CASSPPVRTDTQYF; v_call: TRBV5-1
cdr3_aa: CSVERTEAFF; v_call: TRBV29-1
cdr3_aa: CASSIGRLAGGPQQFF; v_call: TRBV19
cdr3_aa: CASSVGGNYEQYF; v_call: TRBV6-1
cdr3_aa: CASSWGSEDQPQHF; v_call: TRBV28
cdr3_aa: CSVERETQYF; v_call: TRBV29-1
cdr3_aa: CASRSGTVFTDTQYF; v_call: TRBV5-1
cdr3_aa: CASSEGTGGYGYTF; v_call: TRBV28
cdr3_aa: CASSRQGAGELFF; v_call: TRBV19
cdr3_aa: CASSQETSGTTGDTQYF; v_call: TRBV18
cdr3_aa: CASSLLQVMNTEAFF; v_call: TRBV11-1
cdr3_aa: CASSFLGIGTEAFF; v_call: TRBV5-1
cdr3_aa: CASSFWTGIEKLFF; v_call: TRBV28
cdr3_aa: CASSSRGFGDEQYF; v_call: TRBV6-5
cdr3_aa: CASSLRGDNEKLFF; v_call: TRBV27